This T cell receptor (beta chain) was sequenced in a study of blood T cell repertoires in COVID-19. Measured with immunoSEQ multiplex PCR; TCRdb has only the in-frame clones, and not every one. The sample consists of under 350,000 clones, approximately 88% of them appearing once. Cohort assignment relied on participant-reported clinical history. This sequence originates from a woman in her thirties or forties who had recovered from COVID-19. Input material: PBMCs or T cells enriched from blood (not recorded which).

CDR3 sequence reads: CASSRGGYETQYF. CDR3 nucleotides: TGTGCCAGCAGTCGAGGAGGTTACGAGACCCAGTACTTC. The V call is TRBV12-3 or TRBV12-4, the J call TRBJ2-5; perhaps TRBD2 as D (5 bases). There are 13 residues in the CDR3. The V end lost 5 bases, the J end lost 5 bases, and 12 bases lay between the germline ends.